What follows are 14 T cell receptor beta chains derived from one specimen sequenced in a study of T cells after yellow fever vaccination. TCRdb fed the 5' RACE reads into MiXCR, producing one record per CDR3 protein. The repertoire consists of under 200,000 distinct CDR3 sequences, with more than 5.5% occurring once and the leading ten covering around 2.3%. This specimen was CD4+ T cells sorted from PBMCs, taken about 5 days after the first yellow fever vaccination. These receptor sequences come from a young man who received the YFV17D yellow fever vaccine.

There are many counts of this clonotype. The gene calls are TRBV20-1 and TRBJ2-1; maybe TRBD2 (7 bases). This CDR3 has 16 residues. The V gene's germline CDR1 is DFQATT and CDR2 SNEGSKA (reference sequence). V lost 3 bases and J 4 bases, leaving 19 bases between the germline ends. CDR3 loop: CSASTGAGGPYNEQFF. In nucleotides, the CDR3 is TGCAGTGCTAGCACGGGAGCCGGGGGGCCATACAATGAGCAGTTCTTC.

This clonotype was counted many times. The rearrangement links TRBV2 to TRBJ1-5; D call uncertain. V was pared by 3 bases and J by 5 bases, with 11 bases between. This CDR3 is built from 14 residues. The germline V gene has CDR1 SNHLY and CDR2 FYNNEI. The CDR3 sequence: CASSDSSRHQPQHF. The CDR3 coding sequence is TGTGCCAGCAGTGATTCATCGAGACATCAGCCCCAGCATTTT. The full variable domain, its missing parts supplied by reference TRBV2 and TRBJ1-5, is EPEVTQTPSHQVTQMGQEVILRCVPISNHLYFYWYRQILGQKVEFLVSFYNNEISEKSEIFDDQFSVERPDGSNFTLKIRSTKLEDSAMYFCASSDSSRHQPQHFGDGTRLSIL.

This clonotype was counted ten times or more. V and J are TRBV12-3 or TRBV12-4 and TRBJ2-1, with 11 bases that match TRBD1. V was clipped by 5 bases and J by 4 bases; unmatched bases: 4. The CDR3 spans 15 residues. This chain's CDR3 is CASSRDRGFYNEQFF. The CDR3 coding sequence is TGTGCCAGCAGTAGGGACAGGGGGTTTTACAATGAGCAGTTCTTC.

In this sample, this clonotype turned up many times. CDR3 DNA sequence: TGTGCCTTTGGGGCGGGGTTCCGCACAGATACGCAGTATTTT. It encodes CAFGAGFRTDTQYF. V gene TRBV7-6 combines with J gene TRBJ2-3; a weak D match, TRBD2 (6 bases). Looked up from germline, CDR1 is SGHVS and CDR2 is FNYEAQ. The CDR3 sequence is 14 residues long. Trimming pared 11 bases from V and 1 base from J, leaving 16 bases between.

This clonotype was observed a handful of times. The CDR3 spells CSVAHTFRMYTF. Written as DNA, the CDR3 is TGCAGCGTTGCCCACACCTTCCGGATGTACACCTTC. The chain is built from TRBV29-1 and TRBJ1-2; unclear D gene. Looked up from germline, CDR1 is SQVTM and CDR2 is ANQGSEA. The V and J ends lost 4 bases and 11 bases respectively, with 17 bases between them. There are 12 residues in the CDR3.

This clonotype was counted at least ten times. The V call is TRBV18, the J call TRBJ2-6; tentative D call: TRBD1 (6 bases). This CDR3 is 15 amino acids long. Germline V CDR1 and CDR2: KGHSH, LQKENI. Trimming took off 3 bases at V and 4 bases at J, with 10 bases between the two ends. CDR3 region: CASSPTGSGANVLTF. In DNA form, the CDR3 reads TGTGCCAGCTCACCTACAGGGTCAGGGGCCAACGTCCTGACTTTC.

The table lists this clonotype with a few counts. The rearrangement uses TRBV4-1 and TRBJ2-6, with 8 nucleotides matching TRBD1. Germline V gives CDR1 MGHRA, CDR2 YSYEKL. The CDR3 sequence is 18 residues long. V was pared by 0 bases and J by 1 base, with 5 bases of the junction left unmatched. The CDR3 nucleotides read TGCGCCAGCAGCCAAGATCAGGGGGCGCGTTCTGGGGCCAACGTCCTGACTTTC. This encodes CASSQDQGARSGANVLTF.

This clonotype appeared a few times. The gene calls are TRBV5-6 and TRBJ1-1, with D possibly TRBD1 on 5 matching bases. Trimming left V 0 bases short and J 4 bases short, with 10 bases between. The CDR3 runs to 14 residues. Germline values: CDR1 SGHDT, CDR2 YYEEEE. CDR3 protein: CASSLGYGGTEAFF. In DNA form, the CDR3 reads TGTGCCAGCAGCTTGGGCTACGGGGGCACTGAAGCTTTCTTT.

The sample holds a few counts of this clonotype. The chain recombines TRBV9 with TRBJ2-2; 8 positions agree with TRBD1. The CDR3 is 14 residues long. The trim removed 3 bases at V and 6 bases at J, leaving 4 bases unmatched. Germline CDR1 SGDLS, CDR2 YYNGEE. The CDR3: CASSDLQGAGELFF. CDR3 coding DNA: TGTGCCAGCAGCGACCTACAGGGGGCCGGGGAGCTGTTTTTT.

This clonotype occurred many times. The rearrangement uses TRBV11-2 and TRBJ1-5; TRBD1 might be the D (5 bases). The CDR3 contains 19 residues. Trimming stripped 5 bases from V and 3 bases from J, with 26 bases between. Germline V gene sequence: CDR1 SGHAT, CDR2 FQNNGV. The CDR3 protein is CASSRGSSGGTVTNQPQHF. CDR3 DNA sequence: TGTGCCAGCAGCCGAGGTAGTTCGGGGGGAACTGTGACCAATCAGCCCCAGCATTTT.

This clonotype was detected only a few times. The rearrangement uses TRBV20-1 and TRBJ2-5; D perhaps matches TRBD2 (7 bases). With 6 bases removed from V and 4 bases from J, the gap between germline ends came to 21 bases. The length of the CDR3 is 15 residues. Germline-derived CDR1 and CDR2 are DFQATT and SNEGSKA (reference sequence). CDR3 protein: CSATPPVGGVETQYF. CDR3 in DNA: TGCAGTGCCACTCCGCCAGTAGGGGGGGTAGAGACCCAGTACTTC.

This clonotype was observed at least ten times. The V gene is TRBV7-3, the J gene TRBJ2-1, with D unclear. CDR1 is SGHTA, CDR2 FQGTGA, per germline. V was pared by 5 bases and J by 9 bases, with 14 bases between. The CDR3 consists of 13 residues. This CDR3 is CASSPYQTGEQFF. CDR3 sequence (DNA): TGTGCCAGCAGCCCATATCAGACGGGTGAGCAGTTCTTC.

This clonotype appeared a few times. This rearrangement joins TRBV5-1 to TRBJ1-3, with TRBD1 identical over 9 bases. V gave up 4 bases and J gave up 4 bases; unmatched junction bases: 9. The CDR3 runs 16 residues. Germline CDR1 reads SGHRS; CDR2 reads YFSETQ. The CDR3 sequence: CASSPPGQGSGNTIYF. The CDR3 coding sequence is TGCGCCAGCAGCCCGCCGGGACAGGGATCCGGAAACACCATATATTTT.

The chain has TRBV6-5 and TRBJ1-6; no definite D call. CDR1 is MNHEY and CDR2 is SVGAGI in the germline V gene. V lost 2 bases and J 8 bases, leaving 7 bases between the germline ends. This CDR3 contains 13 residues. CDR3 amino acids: CASSYKMDSPLHF. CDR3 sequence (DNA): TGTGCCAGCAGTTACAAGATGGATTCACCCCTCCACTTT.